Listed here are 16 T cell receptor beta chains from one sample, sequenced in a study of shared clonotypes between healthy human individuals. Libraries were prepared by immunoSEQ multiplex PCR; TCRdb keeps only in-frame clonotypes and omits some of them. The table lists 2 million or so clones, approximately 94% of them singletons, with 0.9% to 1.3% in the top ten. CD45RO-negative CD8 cells positively selected for CCR7 made up the naive population, which excluded terminally differentiated effector memory CD45RA+ cells. The sample comprised naive CD8+ T cells sorted from blood. The receptor source for this set is a man younger than 30 in good health.

The V gene is TRBV7-6, the J gene TRBJ2-7; 7 bases line up with TRBD2. The junction had 7 bases not matched to a gene; V was cut back by 1 base and J by 4 bases. CDR3 length: 15 amino acids. Germline V CDR1 and CDR2: SGHVS, FNYEAQ. Written as DNA, the CDR3 is TGTGCCAGCAGCTTAGAACCGTGGGGAGGGTACGAGCAGTACTTC. Translated, it gives CASSLEPWGGYEQYF.

As regards this clone: Within the sample, other DNA sequences also encode this same CDR3. The rearrangement links TRBV7-9 to TRBJ2-7; D is uncertain. Germline V lookup: CDR1 SEHNR, CDR2 FQNEAQ (reference sequence). V was trimmed by 1 base and J by 3 bases, leaving 7 bases between them. CDR3 length equals 13 residues. The CDR3 spells CASSLDLSYEQYF. DNA for the CDR3: TGTGCCAGCAGCTTAGATCTCAGCTACGAGCAGTACTTC.

The chain recombines TRBV30 with TRBJ2-7; possible D gene TRBD2, 6 bases. Trimming removed 2 bases from V and 3 bases from J, with 14 bases in between. The CDR3 extends over 14 amino acids. Germline V lookup: CDR1 GTSNPN, CDR2 SVGIG (reference sequence). The CDR3, as DNA: TGTGCCTGGAGTTTCGGGCCGGGACTCTACGAGCAGTACTTC. Protein sequence: CAWSFGPGLYEQYF.

V gene TRBV9 combines with J gene TRBJ2-3; TRBD1 matches 7 bases. Germline V gives CDR1 SGDLS, CDR2 YYNGEE. The junction had 5 bases not matched to a gene; V was cut back by 4 bases and J by 0 bases. The CDR3 has 15 amino acids. The CDR3: CASSRWDSSTDTQYF. CDR3 coding DNA: TGTGCCAGCAGCAGGTGGGACAGTAGCACAGATACGCAGTATTTT.

This clone was detected a few times. In the same sample, other DNA sequences code for this CDR3. The chain uses TRBV11-2 and TRBJ2-7; D unresolved. Trimming took 2 bases from V and 0 from J, leaving 5 bases between them. CDR1 is SGHAT and CDR2 is FQNNGV in the germline V gene. This CDR3 region has 13 residues. The CDR3 DNA is TGTGCCAGCAGCTTAAGCAGCTCCTACGAGCAGTACTTC. Translation: CASSLSSSYEQYF.

The table lists this clone with a few counts. The chain is built from TRBV2 and TRBJ1-1; D is ambiguous. CDR1 is SNHLY, CDR2 FYNNEI, per germline. V dropped 1 base and J dropped 6 bases, with 3 bases sitting between them. The CDR3 is 11 residues long. The chain's CDR3 is CASSEVPEAFF. The CDR3 DNA follows: TGTGCCAGCAGTGAAGTTCCTGAAGCTTTCTTT. The variable domain in full, with the rest retrieved from reference TRBV2 and TRBJ1-1, is EPEVTQTPSHQVTQMGQEVILRCVPISNHLYFYWYRQILGQKVEFLVSFYNNEISEKSEIFDDQFSVERPDGSNFTLKIRSTKLEDSAMYFCASSEVPEAFFGQGTRLTVV.

The chain has TRBV6-5 and TRBJ2-7; D gene unclear. V lost 0 bases and J 2 bases, leaving 8 bases between the germline ends. Germline CDR1 MNHEY, CDR2 SVGAGI. CDR3 size: 14 residues. CDR3 nucleotides: TGTGCCAGCAGTTACTCTAGACCTGCCTACGAGCAGTACTTC. This sequence encodes CASSYSRPAYEQYF.

The chain joins TRBV5-1 to TRBJ2-7, with 7 bases fitting TRBD1. With 4 bases clipped from V and 2 bases from J, the junction kept 3 bases outside the gene matches. The CDR3 extends over 13 amino acids. CDR1 is SGHRS and CDR2 is YFSETQ in the germline V gene. The CDR3 nucleotides read TGCGCCAGCAGCATGGGACAGACCTACGAGCAGTACTTC. This sequence encodes CASSMGQTYEQYF.

This chain joins TRBV27 and TRBJ1-5; D might be TRBD1 (6 bases). Trimming stripped 6 bases from V and 6 bases from J, with 18 bases between. Germline assignment: CDR1 MNHEY and CDR2 SMNVEV (reference sequence). The CDR3 has 15 amino acids. CDR3: CASRTTRGAGQPQHF. The CDR3 nucleotides are TGTGCCAGCAGGACGACTAGGGGGGCGGGTCAGCCCCAGCATTTT.

Comment on this clone: The same CDR3 can be traced to other DNA sequences in this sample. This sequence joins TRBV2 and TRBJ2-7, with 9 nucleotides matching TRBD1. Per the germline V gene, CDR1 is SNHLY and CDR2 is FYNNEI. The CDR3 is 15 residues long. With 5 bases clipped from V and 1 base from J, the junction kept 6 bases outside the gene matches. The CDR3 loop is CASSPGGQGSYEQYF. The CDR3 DNA is TGTGCCAGCAGTCCAGGGGGACAGGGATCCTACGAGCAGTACTTC.

About this clone: Additional DNA sequences in this sample encode the identical CDR3. The chain carries TRBV19 and TRBJ2-7; 9 nucleotides agree with TRBD1. The germline V gene encodes CDR1 LNHDA and CDR2 SQIVND (reference sequence). There are 14 residues in the CDR3. Unmatched junction bases numbered 2, after V lost 2 bases and J lost 3 bases. The CDR3: CASSISDRGYEQYF. The CDR3 DNA follows: TGTGCCAGTAGTATATCGGACAGGGGCTACGAGCAGTACTTC.

Written as DNA, the CDR3 is TGTGCCAGCCGGGGTCAAGATTCGAACACCGGGGAGCTGTTTTTT. This translates into CASRGQDSNTGELFF. The rearrangement uses TRBV11-3 and TRBJ2-2; D may be TRBD2 (5 bases). V was pared by 8 bases and J by 0 bases, with 13 bases between. Germline values: CDR1 SGHNT, CDR2 YENEEA. This CDR3 contains 15 residues.

The V call is TRBV6-5, the J call TRBJ2-2; TRBD2 matches at 8 bases. Per the germline V gene, CDR1 is MNHEY and CDR2 is SVGAGI. The CDR3 extends over 16 amino acids. The V segment lost 1 base and the J segment 1 base; nucleotides outside the gene matches: 2. The DNA for the CDR3 is TGTGCCAGCAGTTACTGGGCGGGGGGGAACACCGGGGAGCTGTTTTTT. Encoded protein: CASSYWAGGNTGELFF.

Remarks on this clone: Other nucleotide sequences from this sample produce the same CDR3. The chain employs TRBV4-1 and TRBJ2-7; TRBD1 aligns across 8 bases. The CDR3 spans 14 residues. Germline CDR1 reads MGHRA; CDR2 reads YSYEKL. The J segment lost 3 bases and the V segment lost 1 base, leaving 2 bases of the junction unmatched. CDR3 amino acids: CASSQGDRGYEQYF. CDR3 coding DNA: TGCGCCAGCAGCCAAGGAGACAGGGGCTACGAGCAGTACTTC.

V usage is TRBV7-9 and J usage is TRBJ1-1; D gene unclear. Trimming left V 1 base short and J 0 bases short, with 6 bases between. CDR3 size: 14 residues. CDR1 is SEHNR and CDR2 is FQNEAQ in the germline V gene (reference sequence). The CDR3: CASSLEHMNTEAFF. The CDR3 DNA reads as TGTGCCAGCAGCTTAGAGCACATGAACACTGAAGCTTTCTTT.

This clone was detected once. The CDR3 reads CASSMTPGQGYSNQPQHF. In DNA form, the CDR3 reads TGTGCCAGTAGTATGACTCCGGGACAGGGTTATAGCAATCAGCCCCAGCATTTT. V gene TRBV19 combines with J gene TRBJ1-5, with TRBD1 identical over 9 bases. With V trimmed by 3 bases and J by 0 bases, 9 bases remained unmatched. The germline V gene encodes CDR1 LNHDA and CDR2 SQIVND (reference sequence). The CDR3 contains 18 residues.